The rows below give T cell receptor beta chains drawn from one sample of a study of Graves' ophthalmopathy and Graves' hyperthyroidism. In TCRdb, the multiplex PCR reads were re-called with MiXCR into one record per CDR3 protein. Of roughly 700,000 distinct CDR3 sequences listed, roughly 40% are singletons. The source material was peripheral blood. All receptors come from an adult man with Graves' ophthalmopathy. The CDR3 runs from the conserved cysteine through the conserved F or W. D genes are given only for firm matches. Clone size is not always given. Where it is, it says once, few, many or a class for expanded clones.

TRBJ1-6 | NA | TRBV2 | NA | TGCGCCAGCAGCCAAGGGCAAATGGTTCAGGGGTGGTCACCCCTCCACTTT | CASSQGQMVQGWSPLHF
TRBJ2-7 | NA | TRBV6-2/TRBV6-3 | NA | TGTGCCAGCAGTGAGATCGGAGACAGGAGCGAGCAGTACTTC | CASSEIGDRSEQYF
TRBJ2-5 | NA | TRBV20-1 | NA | TGCAGTGCTAGAGATTCCGACCTACAAGAGACCCAGTACTTC | CSARDSDLQETQYF
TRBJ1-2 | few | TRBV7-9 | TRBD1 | TGTGCCAGCAGCCCCACAGGGGGCGGTGGCTACACCTTC | CASSPTGGGGYTF
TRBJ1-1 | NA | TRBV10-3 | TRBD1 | TGTGCCATCAGTAGGGGACAGGGGTACACTGAAGCTTTCTTT | CAISRGQGYTEAFF
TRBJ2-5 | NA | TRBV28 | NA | TGTGCCAGCAGTTTAGCGTGGCTCGAGGAGACCCAGTACTTC | CASSLAWLEETQYF
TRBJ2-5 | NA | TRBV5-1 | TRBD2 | TGCGCCAGCAGCTTTTCCCTAGCGGACCAAGAGACCCAGTACTTC | CASSFSLADQETQYF
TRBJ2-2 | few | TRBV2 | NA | TGTGCCAGCAGTGAAAGGGCGATAACCGGGGAGCTGTTTTTT | CASSERAITGELFF
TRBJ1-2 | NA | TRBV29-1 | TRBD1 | TGCAGCGTTCGGACAGGCGGCGAAGTCTACACCTTC | CSVRTGGEVYTF
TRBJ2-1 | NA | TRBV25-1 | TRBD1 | TGTGCCAGCAGGTCACAGGGGGATGGGCAGTTCTTC | CASRSQGDGQFF
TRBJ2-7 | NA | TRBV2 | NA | TGTGCCAGCAGTTTAGTAGACCTTGCAAGTCCCGGAGGCTACGAGCAGTACTTC | CASSLVDLASPGGYEQYF
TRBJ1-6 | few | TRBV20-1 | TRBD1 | TGCAGTGCTAGCCAGGGACAGAGAGATAATTCACCCCTCCACTTT | CSASQGQRDNSPLHF
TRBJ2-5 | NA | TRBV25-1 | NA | TGTGCCAGCTCACCAATTACCTCAGGGCGAAAGGAAGAGACCCAGTACTTC | CASSPITSGRKEETQYF
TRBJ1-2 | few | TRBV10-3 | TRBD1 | TGTGCCAGCAGTGTGGGACAGCTTACTAACTATGGCTACACCTTC | CASSVGQLTNYGYTF
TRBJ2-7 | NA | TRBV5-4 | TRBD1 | TGTGCCAGCAGCGTACCCGGGACAGGGAGATTAGAGGAGCAGTACTTC | CASSVPGTGRLEEQYF
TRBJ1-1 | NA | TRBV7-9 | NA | TGTGCCAGCAGCCCTATACCCCCAGGGAACACTGAAGCTTTCTTT | CASSPIPPGNTEAFF
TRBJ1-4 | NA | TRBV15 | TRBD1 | TGTGCCACCAGCAGAGATGCAGGGGGCGAAAAACTGTTTTTT | CATSRDAGGEKLFF
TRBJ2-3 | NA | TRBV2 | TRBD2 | TGTGCCAGCCTGGGCGGGGGGCCCGCAGATACGCAGTATTTT | CASLGGGPADTQYF
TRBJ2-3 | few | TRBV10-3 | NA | TGTGCCAGCAGTTACGGGACTAGCACAGATACGCAGTATTTT | CASSYGTSTDTQYF
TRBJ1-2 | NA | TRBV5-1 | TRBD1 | TGCGCCAGCAGCCCCGACAGGGAGGCCTATGGCTACACCTTC | CASSPDREAYGYTF
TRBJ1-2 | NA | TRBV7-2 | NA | TGTGCCAGCAGCTTCGGGAGCGCTACCTATGGCTACACCTTC | CASSFGSATYGYTF
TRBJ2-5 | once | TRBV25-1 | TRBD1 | TGTGCCAGTAGTGACCGCGGGACAGGGATCCAAGAGACCCAGTACTTC | CASSDRGTGIQETQYF
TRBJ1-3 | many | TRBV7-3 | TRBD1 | TGTGCCAGCAGCTTGACAGGGGCTGGAAACACCATATATTTT | CASSLTGAGNTIYF
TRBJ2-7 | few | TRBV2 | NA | TGTGCCAGCAGGGACACCCGGAGCTCCTACGAGCAGTACTTC | CASRDTRSSYEQYF
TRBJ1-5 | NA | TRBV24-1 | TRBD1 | TGTGCCACCAGTGATTCAAGACAGGGCGGGTACGAGCAGCCCCAGCATTTT | CATSDSRQGGYEQPQHF
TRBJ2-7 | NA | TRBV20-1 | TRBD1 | TGCAGTGCTCACCCAATAAACCGGGACAGGGGGGTCTACGAGCAGTACTTC | CSAHPINRDRGVYEQYF
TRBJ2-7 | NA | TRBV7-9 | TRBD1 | TGTGGCAGCAGCTCTTCACAGGGGAGCGAGCAGTACTTC | CGSSSSQGSEQYF
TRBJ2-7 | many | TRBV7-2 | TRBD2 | TGTGCCAGCAGCCAGGTAGCGGGAGTCGACGAGCAGTACTTC | CASSQVAGVDEQYF
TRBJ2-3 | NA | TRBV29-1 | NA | TGCAGCGTGATTAAAGGGTCGTATACGCAGTATTTT | CSVIKGSYTQYF
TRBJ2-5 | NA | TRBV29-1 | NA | TGCAGCTATTATACAGGCGGGGAGACCCAGTACTTC | CSYYTGGETQYF